The present T cell receptor beta chain was sequenced within a study of T cell responses to AZD1222 COVID-19 vaccine. Sequencing was performed with immunoSEQ multiplex PCR; in TCRdb, only in-frame clones are kept and a portion is missing. The table includes around 83,000 clones, about 92% detected once. For this clone: What it recognizes is unknown.

Study results and limitations: Repertoire sampling was restricted to post-peak T cell response timepoints. Donor demographics were predominantly white British with a female majority; clonal diversity may be underestimated. Baseline seropositivity occurred in only a handful of AZD1222 recipients.

The source is an adult in good health. The starting material was peripheral blood, obtained on day 0 of AZD1222 vaccination.

Here the CDR3 reads CASSPTRGPDTQYF. The CDR3 coding sequence is TGTGCCAGCAGCCCAACCAGGGGGCCAGATACGCAGTATTTT. This sequence joins TRBV9 and TRBJ2-3; TRBD1 aligns across 8 bases. V gave up 4 bases and J gave up 4 bases; unmatched junction bases: 5. Per the germline V gene, CDR1 is SGDLS and CDR2 is YYNGEE. The CDR3 is 14 amino acids.